A selection of T cell receptor beta chains follows, all from one sample in a study of CD8 T cells in ankylosing spondylitis. TCRdb ran MiXCR on the 5' RACE reads and lists one entry per CDR3 protein. The sample has approximately 400,000 distinct CDR3 sequences, 17% seen once. The sequenced sample was blood, either unsorted or a sorted T cell fraction (not recorded which). The source of these receptors is a male donor with ankylosing spondylitis. Each CDR3 is given with its conserved first and last residue. The order of the fields is D gene, J gene, clone size, V gene, CDR3 protein, CDR3 DNA. A D gene is named only where the DNA matches it firmly. Expanded clones get a size class; other rows say once, few or many, or leave the size out.

>-|TRBJ2-6|-|TRBV5-6
CASSDALLPGGANVLTF
TGTGCCAGCAGCGATGCCCTCCTCCCCGGAGGGGCCAACGTCCTGACTTTC
>-|TRBJ2-1|-|TRBV5-4
CASSLRLANVNEQFF
TGTGCCAGCAGCTTGCGGCTAGCAAATGTGAATGAGCAGTTCTTC
>TRBD1|TRBJ1-5|-|TRBV19
CASTNAAGGFNQPQHF
TGTGCCAGTACCAATGCCGCAGGGGGCTTCAATCAGCCCCAGCATTTT
>TRBD1|TRBJ2-5|-|TRBV20-1
CSASSPGQQETQYF
TGCAGTGCTTCCTCCCCGGGACAGCAAGAGACCCAGTACTTC
>-|TRBJ2-7|few|TRBV6-6
CASSYVVSEQYF
TGTGCCAGCAGTTACGTGGTAAGCGAGCAGTACTTC
>TRBD2|TRBJ2-5|-|TRBV7-9
CASSRGGTSGGMETQYF
TGTGCCAGCAGCAGAGGCGGGACTAGCGGGGGGATGGAGACCCAGTACTTC
>-|TRBJ2-1|many|TRBV7-2
CASSLMEMNEQFF
TGTGCCAGCAGCTTAATGGAGATGAATGAGCAGTTCTTC
>TRBD1|TRBJ1-2|-|TRBV5-1
CASSTGQGAGYGYTF
TGCGCCAGCAGCACCGGACAGGGGGCAGGGTATGGCTACACCTTC
>TRBD2|TRBJ2-7|few|TRBV20-1
CSATPVTSGGPTLSYEQYF
TGCAGTGCTACGCCGGTGACTAGCGGGGGGCCTACCCTCTCCTACGAGCAGTACTTC
>TRBD1|TRBJ1-5|few|TRBV24-1
CATSDPRQGANQPQHF
TGTGCCACCAGTGACCCACGACAGGGCGCCAATCAGCCCCAGCATTTT
>TRBD2|TRBJ2-1|-|TRBV2
CASSRIAGEGNEQFF
TGTGCCAGCAGCCGCATAGCGGGGGAAGGCAATGAGCAGTTCTTC
>-|TRBJ1-1|-|TRBV7-9
CASSPWGGGNTEAFF
TGTGCCAGCAGCCCCTGGGGGGGAGGGAACACTGAAGCTTTCTTT
>TRBD1|TRBJ2-1|few|TRBV20-1
CSAKLTGGGPEQFF
TGCAGTGCGAAACTGACAGGGGGGGGACCCGAGCAGTTCTTC
>-|TRBJ1-1|-|TRBV5-1
CASSRSWPQGEAFF
TGCGCCAGCAGCCGGTCTTGGCCCCAGGGTGAAGCTTTCTTT